A selection of T cell receptor beta chains follows, all from one sample in a study of T cells in Graves' hyperthyroidism and ophthalmopathy. TCRdb re-analysed the multiplex PCR reads in MiXCR, keeping a single row per CDR3 protein. This sample carries around 690,000 distinct CDR3 sequences, around 21% of them seen once, and the ten largest clones take approximately 30%. The specimen sequenced was blood. These receptors all come from a man in his thirties or forties with Graves' ophthalmopathy. Each CDR3 is given with its conserved first and last residue. The D gene is left open where the match is weak. Not every row has a clone size; where given, it reads once, few, many or a size class.

>TRBJ2-3|TRBV28|many|TRBD2
TGTGCCAGCAGTCTACTAGCGGCTCGCACAGATACGCAGTATTTT
CASSLLAARTDTQYF
>TRBJ2-1|TRBV3-1|few|TRBD2
TGTGCCAGCAGCCAAGCCCTAGCGGAGTACAATGAGCAGTTCTTC
CASSQALAEYNEQFF
>TRBJ1-5|TRBV12-3/TRBV12-4|NA|TRBD1
TGTGCCAGCAGAAAGGACAGGGGCGATCAGCCCCGGCATTTT
CASRKDRGDQPRHF
>TRBJ2-7|TRBV20-1|few|TRBD2
TGCAGTGCTAGAGAGCCTAGCGGGAGGGCCCCTGCCTACGAGCAGTACTTC
CSAREPSGRAPAYEQYF
>TRBJ2-3|TRBV19|NA|NA
TGTGCCAGTACGGCAGCTTGGGCAGATACGCAGTATTTT
CASTAAWADTQYF
>TRBJ2-2|TRBV7-6|few|NA
TGTGCCAGCAGTCCTGGACAGAAGAACACCGGGGAGCTGTTTTTT
CASSPGQKNTGELFF
>TRBJ2-2|TRBV7-9|NA|NA
TGTGCCCACGAAGGCCGCGGGGAGCTGTTTTTT
CAHEGRGELFF
>TRBJ2-5|TRBV2|many|TRBD1
TGTGCCAGCAGCCGCTCGGTGGGGACAGGGCAAGAGACCCAGTACTTC
CASSRSVGTGQETQYF
>TRBJ2-7|TRBV28|NA|NA
TGTGCCAGCAGTTTGAACCTAGAATCCGAGCAGTACTTC
CASSLNLESEQYF
>TRBJ2-7|TRBV20-1|few|TRBD2
TGCAGTTGCGGGACTAGCTCCTACGAGCAGTACTTC
CSCGTSSYEQYF
>TRBJ1-1|TRBV10-3|NA|NA
TGTGCCATCAGAGGGAGCACTGAAGCTTTCTTT
CAIRGSTEAFF
>TRBJ2-2|TRBV24-1|few|NA
TGTGCCACCAGTGATTTGCCCCGCTCGAACACCGGGGAGCTGTTTTTT
CATSDLPRSNTGELFF
>TRBJ1-5|TRBV10-3|NA|TRBD1
TGTGCCAGCAGGAAGGGACAGTGGAGCAATCAGCCCCAGCATTTT
CASRKGQWSNQPQHF
>TRBJ2-3|TRBV5-1|few|NA
TGCGCCAGCAGCTCGGACGGCACAGATACGCAGTATTTT
CASSSDGTDTQYF
>TRBJ2-2|TRBV28|few|TRBD1
TGTGCCAGCAACGACCGTCCGGGACAGGGAGTCGGGGAGCTGTTTTTT
CASNDRPGQGVGELFF
>TRBJ2-3|TRBV7-2|once|TRBD2
TGTGCCAGCAGCTTAGTAGCGGGGGTTGGCACAGATACGCAGTATTTT
CASSLVAGVGTDTQYF
>TRBJ2-1|TRBV3-1|many|NA
TGTGCCAGCAGCCAAGTCGAGAATGAGCAGTTCTTC
CASSQVENEQFF
>TRBJ1-1|TRBV28|many|NA
TGTGCCAGCAGACGGGGCGTGGGGTCAGCTTTCTTT
CASRRGVGSAFF
>TRBJ2-3|TRBV20-1|many|TRBD1
TGCAGTGCCCCGGGACAGGGAAACACAGATACGCAGTATTTT
CSAPGQGNTDTQYF
>TRBJ2-3|TRBV3-1|few|NA
TGTGCCAGCAGCCAAGAAGGGTCTTTTAGCACAGATACGCAGTATTTT
CASSQEGSFSTDTQYF
>TRBJ2-7|TRBV20-1|NA|NA
TGCAGTGCTCGTATTAAACTGACTACTAGCTACGAGCAGTACTTC
CSARIKLTTSYEQYF
>TRBJ1-1|TRBV19|few|NA
TGTGCCAGCAGGGGCCCAGGAGACACTGAAGCTTTCTTT
CASRGPGDTEAFF
>TRBJ1-1|TRBV28|NA|NA
TGTGCCAGCAGTCCTGTAATAGACAACACTGAAGCTTTCTTT
CASSPVIDNTEAFF
>TRBJ1-5|TRBV30|few|NA
TGTGCCTGGAGTCGAGGAGGGGGCAATCAGCCCCAGCATTTT
CAWSRGGGNQPQHF
>TRBJ2-1|TRBV5-1|NA|NA
TGCGCCAGCAGCTTGGCGGGCAGGGGAGAGCAGTTCTTC
CASSLAGRGEQFF
>TRBJ1-1|TRBV7-2|NA|TRBD1
TGTGCCAGCATCACAGGGGTTGAAGCTTTCTTT
CASITGVEAFF
>TRBJ1-1|TRBV18|many|NA
TGTGCCAGCTCACCAATGGACAGAGCTAACACTGAAGCTTTCTTT
CASSPMDRANTEAFF
>TRBJ1-1|TRBV5-1|many|NA
TGCGCCAGCAGCTTGGACAGCAACACTGAAGCTTTCTTT
CASSLDSNTEAFF
>TRBJ1-6|TRBV28|many|NA
TGTGCCAGCACCCTAGGGGTAGATTCACCCCTCCACTTT
CASTLGVDSPLHF
>TRBJ1-5|TRBV19|NA|NA
TGTGCCAGTAGTATCCTAGGACGGAATCAGCCCCAGCATTTT
CASSILGRNQPQHF
>TRBJ2-3|TRBV29-1|NA|NA
TGCAGCGTTCTGCGGGACGGATTCACAGATACGCAGTATTTT
CSVLRDGFTDTQYF
>TRBJ2-1|TRBV15|NA|NA
TGTGCCACCAGCGGAAAGACAGTGTTGGATGAGCAGTTCTTC
CATSGKTVLDEQFF
>TRBJ2-4|TRBV7-9|NA|TRBD2
TGTGCCAGCGGGAGGGAAAACATTCAGTACTTC
CASGRENIQYF
>TRBJ2-3|TRBV24-1|NA|TRBD2
TGTGCCACCAGTGCCCCGGGACTAGCGGGAGTGGATACGCAGTATTTT
CATSAPGLAGVDTQYF
>TRBJ2-3|TRBV27|NA|NA
TGTGCCAGCAGTAGGCCGGAGCGCACAGATACGCAGTATTTT
CASSRPERTDTQYF
>TRBJ2-2|TRBV27|NA|TRBD2
TGTGCCAGCAGTTTAAGACTAGCGGGAGGTCACGGGGAGCTGTTTTTT
CASSLRLAGGHGELFF
>TRBJ2-3|TRBV10-1|few|TRBD1
TGCGCCAGCAGTACAGGGGGCCAAGATACGCAGTATTTT
CASSTGGQDTQYF
>TRBJ2-1|TRBV7-9|few|TRBD2
TGTGCCAGCAGCCCACCCGTTCAGCTAGCGGGAGGGCATGAGCAGTTCTTC
CASSPPVQLAGGHEQFF
>TRBJ2-2|TRBV7-3|many|TRBD1
TGTGCCAGCAGCCTCAGGACAGGGGCCGACACCGGGGAGCTGTTTTTT
CASSLRTGADTGELFF
>TRBJ2-3|TRBV11-2|NA|TRBD1
TGTGCCAGCAGCATCAGGGGGCTAGGGGTAGATACGCAGTATTTT
CASSIRGLGVDTQYF
>TRBJ2-3|TRBV28|few|NA
TGTGCCAGCAGCGTTCCGAGTACTGGGACGTCTGGGGGATTAACAGATACGCAGTATTTT
CASSVPSTGTSGGLTDTQYF
>TRBJ2-7|TRBV18|few|NA
TGTGCCAGCTCACTCTCCGGGACAAACTCGGGCTACGAGCAGTACTTC
CASSLSGTNSGYEQYF
>TRBJ2-2|TRBV18|NA|TRBD2
TGTGCCAGCTCACCGTCCGAGACTAGCGTCACCGGGGAGCTGTTTTTT
CASSPSETSVTGELFF
>TRBJ2-7|TRBV11-3|few|NA
TGTGCCAGCAGCCCGAGTAGGCGGGGAGCCTACGAGCAGTACTTC
CASSPSRRGAYEQYF